This T cell receptor (beta chain) was identified in a study of cytomegalovirus exposure and HLA in healthy donors. Regarding the study as a whole: Most TCR beta V segments were productive about 90% or about 30% of the time in an earlier analysis. In a later analysis, specific HLA alleles were associated with 15,000 to 20,000 TCR beta sequences at a 0.05 false discovery rate. Analyses of presence/absence relied on an assumption of roughly uniform sequencing depth across donors. 87-base-pair reads could not separate some V segments, including TRBV6-2 and TRBV6-3.

Trimming pared 5 bases from V and 1 base from J, leaving 5 bases between. CDR1 is SGHTA, CDR2 FQGNSA, per germline. This CDR3 contains 12 residues. With regard to this clone: As yet, its antigen is unknown.

The primer mix had 60 Vbeta and 13 Jbeta primers. Sequencing used immunoSEQ multiplex PCR; TCRdb keeps in-frame clones, though not all of them. The sample has about 150,000 clones; around 67% are singletons. The sequence was obtained from a man younger than 35 in good health and CMV-seropositive. The chain combines TRBV7-2 with TRBJ1-2; D gene ambiguous. The source material was PBMCs. The CDR3 here is CASSPLNYGYTF. The CDR3 bases are TGTGCCAGCAGCCCTCTTAACTATGGCTACACCTTC.